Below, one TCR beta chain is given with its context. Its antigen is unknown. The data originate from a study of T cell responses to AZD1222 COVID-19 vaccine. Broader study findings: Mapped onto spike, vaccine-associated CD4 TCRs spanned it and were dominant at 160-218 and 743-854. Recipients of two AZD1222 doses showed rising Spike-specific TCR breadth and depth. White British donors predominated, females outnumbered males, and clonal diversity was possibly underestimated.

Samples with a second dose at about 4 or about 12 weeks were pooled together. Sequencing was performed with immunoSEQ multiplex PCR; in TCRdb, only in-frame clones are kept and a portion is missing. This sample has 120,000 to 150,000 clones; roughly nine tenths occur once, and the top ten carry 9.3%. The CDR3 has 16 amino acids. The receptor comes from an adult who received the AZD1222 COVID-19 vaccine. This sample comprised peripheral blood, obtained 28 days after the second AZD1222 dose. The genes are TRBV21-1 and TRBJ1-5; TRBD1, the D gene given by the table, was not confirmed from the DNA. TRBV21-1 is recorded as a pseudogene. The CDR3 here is CASSSNGQLSNQPQHF. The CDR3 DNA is TGTGCCAGCAGCTCGAATGGACAGTTAAGCAATCAGCCCCAGCATTTT.